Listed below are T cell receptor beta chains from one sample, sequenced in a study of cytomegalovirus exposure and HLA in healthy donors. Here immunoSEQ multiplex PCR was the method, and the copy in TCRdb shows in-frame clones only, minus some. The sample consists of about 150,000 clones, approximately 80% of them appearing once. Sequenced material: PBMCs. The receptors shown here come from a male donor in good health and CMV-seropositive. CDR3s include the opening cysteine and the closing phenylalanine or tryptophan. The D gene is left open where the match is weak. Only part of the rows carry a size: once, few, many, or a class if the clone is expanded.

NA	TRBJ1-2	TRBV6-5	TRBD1	CASSWTGVVGYTF	TGTGCCAGCAGTTGGACAGGGGTAGTTGGCTACACCTTC
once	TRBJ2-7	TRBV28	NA	CASSLMGRGVDEQYF	TGTGCCAGCAGTTTGATGGGCAGGGGGGTCGACGAGCAGTACTTC
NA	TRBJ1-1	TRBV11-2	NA	CASSFDRTLRTEAFF	TGTGCCAGCAGCTTCGACAGGACCTTACGGACTGAAGCTTTCTTT
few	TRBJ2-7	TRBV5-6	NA	CASSLASEQYF	TGTGCCAGCAGCTTGGCCAGCGAGCAGTACTTC
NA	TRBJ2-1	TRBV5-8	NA	CASSLEPGQEQFF	TGTGCCAGCAGCTTGGAACCGGGACAAGAGCAGTTCTTC
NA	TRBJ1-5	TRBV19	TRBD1	CASRPDRDYNQPQHF	TGTGCCAGTAGACCGGACAGGGATTACAATCAGCCCCAGCATTTT
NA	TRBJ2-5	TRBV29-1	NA	CSVEDDYGTETQYF	TGCAGCGTTGAAGACGACTATGGTACAGAGACCCAGTACTTC
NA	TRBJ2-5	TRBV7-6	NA	CASTLQETQYF	TGTGCCAGCACCCTCCAAGAGACCCAGTACTTC
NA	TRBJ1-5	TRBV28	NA	CASSLTGGGDNQPQHF	TGTGCCAGCAGTTTAACGGGAGGGGGAGACAATCAGCCCCAGCATTTT
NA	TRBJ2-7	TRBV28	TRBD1	CASTPGQGTDEQYF	TGTGCCAGCACCCCGGGACAGGGGACCGACGAGCAGTACTTC
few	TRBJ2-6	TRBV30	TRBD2	CAWSEVAGGSTGANVLTF	TGTGCCTGGAGTGAGGTAGCGGGAGGGTCGACTGGGGCCAACGTCCTGACTTTC
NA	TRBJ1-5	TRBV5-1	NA	CASPLGGYSNQPQHF	TGCGCCAGCCCCCTCGGCGGATATAGCAATCAGCCCCAGCATTTT
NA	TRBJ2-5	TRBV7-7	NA	CASSLEMQGWETQYF	TGTGCTAGCAGCTTAGAGATGCAGGGTTGGGAGACCCAGTACTTC
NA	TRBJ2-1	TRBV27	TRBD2	CASRGVAGTYNEQFF	TGTGCCAGCAGAGGGGTAGCGGGAACCTACAATGAGCAGTTCTTC
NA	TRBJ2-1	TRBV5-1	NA	CASSLQAEASYNEQFF	TGCGCCAGCAGCTTGCAAGCGGAGGCCTCCTACAATGAGCAGTTCTTC
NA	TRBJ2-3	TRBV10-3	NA	CAINDRLGEYTQYF	TGTGCCATCAATGATCGCCTAGGAGAATATACGCAGTATTTT
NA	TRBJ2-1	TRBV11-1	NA	CASSLSGEQFF	TGTGCCAGCAGCTTAAGCGGTGAGCAGTTCTTC
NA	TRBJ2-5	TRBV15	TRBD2	CATSRDGASGRRVGETQYF	TGTGCCACCAGCAGAGATGGGGCTAGCGGGAGGAGGGTCGGCGAGACCCAGTACTTC
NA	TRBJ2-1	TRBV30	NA	CAWRRPLRFSYNEQFF	TGTGCCTGGAGACGCCCCTTGCGGTTCTCCTACAATGAGCAGTTCTTC
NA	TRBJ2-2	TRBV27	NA	CASRLQVATGELFF	TGTGCCAGCAGGCTACAGGTGGCAACCGGGGAGCTGTTTTTT
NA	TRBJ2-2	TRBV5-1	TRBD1	CASRIDPGQGNTGELFF	TGCGCCAGCAGGATAGATCCGGGACAGGGGAACACCGGGGAGCTGTTTTTT
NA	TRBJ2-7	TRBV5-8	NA	CASSFQSRRDSYEQYF	TGTGCCAGCAGCTTCCAATCACGCCGGGATTCCTACGAGCAGTACTTC
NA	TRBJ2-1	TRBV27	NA	CASSLSTSYNEQFF	TGTGCCAGCAGTTTATCTACATCATACAATGAGCAGTTCTTC
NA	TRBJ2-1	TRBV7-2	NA	CASSLRPPLAGHSDEQFF	TGTGCCAGCAGCTTAAGGCCCCCGCTAGCAGGTCATAGCGATGAGCAGTTCTTC
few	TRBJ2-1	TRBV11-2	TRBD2	CASNPRAALAGDEQFF	TGTGCCTCCAATCCCCGGGCCGCCCTAGCGGGAGACGAGCAGTTCTTC
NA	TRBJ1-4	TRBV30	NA	CALETVTNEKLFF	TGTGCCCTAGAGACAGTCACTAATGAAAAACTGTTTTTT
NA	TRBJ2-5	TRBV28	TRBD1	CASSGGQGAQETQYF	TGTGCCAGCAGCGGGGGACAGGGGGCCCAGGAGACCCAGTACTTC
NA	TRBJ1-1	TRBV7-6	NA	CASSLGPSVDTEAFF	TGTGCCAGCAGCTTAGGGCCCAGCGTGGACACTGAAGCTTTCTTT
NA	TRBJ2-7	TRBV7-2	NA	CASSSEGSPAEEQYF	TGTGCCAGCAGCTCGGAGGGTTCCCCAGCCGAAGAGCAGTACTTC
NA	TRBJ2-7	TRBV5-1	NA	CASSAPPDFYEQYF	TGCGCCAGCAGCGCACCCCCAGATTTCTACGAGCAGTACTTC
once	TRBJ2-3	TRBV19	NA	CASSPFTDTQYF	TGTGCCAGTAGTCCCTTCACAGATACGCAGTATTTT
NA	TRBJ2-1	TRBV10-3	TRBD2	CAISDELAFEQFF	TGTGCCATCAGTGATGAACTAGCGTTTGAGCAGTTCTTC
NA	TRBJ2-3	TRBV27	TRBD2	CASRLEGREVKQYF	TGTGCCAGCAGACTAGAGGGACGGGAGGTAAAGCAGTATTTT
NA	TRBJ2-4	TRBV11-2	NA	CASSPTVAKNIQYF	TGTGCCAGCAGCCCGACAGTAGCCAAAAACATTCAGTACTTC
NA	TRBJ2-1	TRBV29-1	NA	CSVEDGASSQFF	TGCAGCGTTGAAGATGGGGCTAGTTCCCAGTTCTTC
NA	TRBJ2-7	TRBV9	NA	CASSGHRTYEQYF	TGTGCTAGCAGCGGACACAGGACCTACGAGCAGTACTTC
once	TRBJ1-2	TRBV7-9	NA	CSSSLSSYGYTF	TGTTCCAGCAGCTTATCCTCCTATGGCTACACCTTC
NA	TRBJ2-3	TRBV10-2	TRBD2	CASSEGTSGAFTDTQYF	TGCGCCAGCAGTGAAGGGACTAGCGGAGCCTTCACAGATACGCAGTATTTT
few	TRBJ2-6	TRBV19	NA	CASSMPRGNSGANVLTF	TGTGCCAGTAGTATGCCAAGGGGAAACTCTGGGGCCAACGTCCTGACTTTC
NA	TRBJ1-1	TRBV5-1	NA	CASSLAGEDFF	TGCGCCAGCAGCTTGGCTGGGGAGGATTTCTTT
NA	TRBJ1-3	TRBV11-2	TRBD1	CASSLVTGVGNTIYF	TGTGCCAGCAGCTTAGTGACAGGGGTTGGAAACACCATATATTTT
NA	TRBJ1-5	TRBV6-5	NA	CASRAGVGQPQHF	TGTGCCAGCCGAGCAGGGGTAGGTCAGCCCCAGCATTTT